What follows are 15 T cell receptor beta chains derived from one specimen sequenced in a study of identical twins. TCRdb analysed the 5' RACE reads with MiXCR anew, one entry per CDR3 protein. Of hundreds of thousands of distinct CDR3 sequences listed, 5.5% to 6.5% were seen once; the top ten hold under 2%. The sample was naive T cells sorted from blood. The source is a man aged 18 to 30 in good health.

V is TRBV11-1 and J is TRBJ2-1; TRBD2 matches 13 bases. This CDR3 is built from 20 residues. The germline V gene encodes CDR1 SGHAT and CDR2 FQDESV (reference sequence). V lost 4 bases, J lost 1 base, and 13 bases stayed unmatched. This chain's CDR3 is CASSSPPGLAGPYSYNEQFF. CDR3 bases: TGTGCCAGCAGCTCCCCTCCGGGACTAGCGGGGCCCTATTCCTACAATGAGCAGTTCTTC.

The CDR3, as DNA: TGTGCCAGCAGCCGGGGGACTAGCGGGAGGTTCTCCTACAATGAGCAGTTCTTC. Translated: CASSRGTSGRFSYNEQFF. The chain carries TRBV11-2 and TRBJ2-1; 15 bases match TRBD2. The ends lost 5 bases at V and 0 bases at J; junction bases unmatched: 5. The length of the CDR3 is 18 residues. Germline assignment: CDR1 SGHAT and CDR2 FQNNGV.

This clonotype was seen at least ten times. The chain joins TRBV29-1 to TRBJ2-3, with 14 bases aligning to TRBD2. The trim removed 7 bases at V and 4 bases at J, leaving 4 bases unmatched. Germline V gene sequence: CDR1 SQVTM, CDR2 ANQGSEA. The CDR3 has 14 amino acids. In DNA, the CDR3 is TGCAGCGAGAGGGGACTAGCGGGAGCAGATACGCAGTATTTT. This translates into CSERGLAGADTQYF.

This clonotype was counted at least ten times. V is TRBV12-3 or TRBV12-4 and J is TRBJ2-2, with D possibly matching TRBD2 (6 bases). Trimming took off 4 bases at V and 6 bases at J, with 15 bases between the two ends. CDR3 size: 15 residues. CDR3 in DNA: TGTGCCAGCAGTTACATAGTGGAGGGAGCCGGGGAGCTGTTTTTT. Residues: CASSYIVEGAGELFF.

The chain recombines TRBV18 with TRBJ2-1; maybe TRBD2 (6 bases). Germline V lookup: CDR1 KGHSH, CDR2 LQKENI. V was shortened by 0 bases and J by 0 bases, with 9 bases between the two germline ends. The CDR3 is 16 residues long. The CDR3 loop is CASSPPVGSSYNEQFF. Here the CDR3 DNA reads TGTGCCAGCTCACCACCTGTCGGGAGCTCCTACAATGAGCAGTTCTTC.

V and J are TRBV10-3 and TRBJ1-5; 7 bases agree with TRBD1. V was clipped by 11 bases and J by 2 bases; unmatched bases: 9. Looked up from germline, CDR1 is ENHRY and CDR2 is SYGVKD. The CDR3 covers 14 residues. CDR3 bases: TGTGCCTCGACCGATACAGGGGGCAATCAGCCCCAGCATTTT. Its protein product is CASTDTGGNQPQHF.

The chain recombines TRBV3-1 with TRBJ1-5; a weak D match, TRBD1 (5 bases). Germline V CDR1 and CDR2: LGHDT, YNNKEL (reference sequence). V gave up 3 bases and J gave up 11 bases, with 8 bases separating them. This CDR3 region has 11 residues. CDR3: CASSQGQAQHF. The DNA of the CDR3 is TGTGCCAGCAGCCAGGGGCAAGCCCAGCATTTT.

The chain couples TRBV24-1 to TRBJ1-2; TRBD1 is a possible D gene (5 bases). Trimming took off 4 bases at V and 5 bases at J, with 22 bases between the two ends. Germline V gene sequence: CDR1 KGHDR, CDR2 SFDVKD. CDR3 length: 17 amino acids. The CDR3 region is CATSDKPRDGLVYGYTF. The CDR3 DNA sequence: TGTGCCACCAGTGACAAACCCCGGGACGGCCTCGTTTATGGCTACACCTTC.

The DNA for the CDR3 is TGTGCCAGCAGTGAAGTAGGGGGGGCAGAGACCCAGTACTTC. Translating it yields CASSEVGGAETQYF. The gene calls are TRBV6-1 and TRBJ2-5; D might be TRBD2 (7 bases). V lost 1 base, J lost 4 bases, and 10 bases lay in between. Germline loops: CDR1 MNHNS, CDR2 SASEGT. This CDR3 has 14 amino acids.

This clonotype was recorded at least ten times. V and J are TRBV7-3 and TRBJ2-2, with D possibly being TRBD1 (6 bases). This CDR3 has 16 residues. V was trimmed by 5 bases and J by 0 bases, leaving 13 bases between them. CDR1 SGHTA and CDR2 FQGTGA come from the germline V gene. The CDR3 protein is CASSTRQASNTGELFF. The CDR3, as DNA: TGTGCCAGCAGCACGAGACAGGCATCGAACACCGGGGAGCTGTTTTTT.

This clonotype has a count of ten or more. The chain's CDR3 is CATSALKGAGYNEQFF. The CDR3 coding sequence is TGTGCCACCAGCGCGCTAAAAGGAGCGGGATACAATGAGCAGTTCTTC. The chain combines TRBV15 with TRBJ2-1; 7 bases align to TRBD2. This CDR3 is built from 16 residues. In germline, CDR1 is LNHNV, CDR2 YYDKDF (reference sequence). V was clipped by 5 bases and J by 4 bases; unmatched bases: 11. The variable domain in full, completed from reference TRBV15 and TRBJ2-1, reads DAMVIQNPRYQVTQFGKPVTLSCSQTLNHNVMYWYQQKSSQAPKLLFHYYDKDFNNEADTPDNFQSRRPNTSFCFLDIRSPGLGDTAMYLCATSALKGAGYNEQFFGPGTRLTVL.

This clonotype has a handful of counts. V is TRBV5-5 and J is TRBJ2-3; 12 nucleotides agree with TRBD2. Per the germline V gene, CDR1 is SGHKS and CDR2 is YYEKEE (reference sequence). The CDR3 is 15 amino acids. V lost 5 bases and J lost 3; bases outside the gene matches: 4. CDR3 bases: TGTGCCAGCAGGACCCTAGCGGGAGGGACAGATACGCAGTATTTT. Protein sequence: CASRTLAGGTDTQYF.

This clonotype was observed at least ten times. This chain uses TRBV20-1 with TRBJ2-4; the D call may be TRBD1 or TRBD2 (6 bases each). Trimming removed 6 bases from V and 3 bases from J, with 15 bases in between. Per the germline V gene, CDR1 is DFQATT and CDR2 is SNEGSKA (reference sequence). The CDR3 length is 14 residues. The CDR3 DNA is TGCAGTGCCATAGGGGGGCTTGGCAAAAACATTCAGTACTTC. It translates to CSAIGGLGKNIQYF.

A note on this clonotype: One end of the junction fails to match germline, which may point to a read error. The genes are TRBV30 and TRBJ2-2; D is perhaps TRBD1 (6 bases). This CDR3 is built from 13 residues. Germline V gene lookup returns CDR1 GTSNPN and CDR2 SVGIG (reference sequence). The CDR3 here is CAGSSGAAGELFF. DNA of the CDR3: TGTGCCGGGAGCTCAGGGGCGGCCGGGGAGCTGTTTTTT.

The sample holds many counts of this clonotype. The chain uses TRBV9 and TRBJ2-3; TRBD2 agrees at 10 bases. CDR1 is SGDLS and CDR2 is YYNGEE in the germline V gene. The ends lost 4 bases at V and 2 bases at J; junction bases unmatched: 4. CDR3 length: 15 amino acids. Here the CDR3 DNA reads TGTGCCAGCAGCAGAACTAGCGGGAACACAGATACGCAGTATTTT. The encoded protein is CASSRTSGNTDTQYF.